The source of this T cell receptor beta chain is a study of blood T cells in healthy people across ages (dated by TCRdb to between 2015 and 2016). At the level of the whole study: Template switching captured roughly one uniquely barcoded TCR beta cDNA molecule per two T cells in model experiments. The study measured age-related changes in TCR beta repertoire diversity using deep sequencing normalized with unique cDNA molecular identifiers. The study analyzed two additional independent replicas of 1 million unique cDNA reads from the same blood draw for two donors, one aged 18 to 29 and one aged 80 or older. To avoid experimental bias, donors of different ages were distributed randomly across sequencing lanes. The donors were split into four age groups: young (average around 16 years), middle-aged (over 35), aged (roughly 65) and long-lived (roughly 80). Summary of the overall study and its limitations: The percentage of naive T cells measured by flow cytometry correlated strongly with observed TCR beta diversity. Compared with the aged group, the long-lived group had more naive CD4+ T cells, fewer expanded clones and increased TCR diversity, a pattern suggesting age selection. Because profiling used bulk unsorted PBMCs, naive and antigen-experienced compartments could not be compared conclusively. As age increased, observed TCR beta diversity per million T cells dropped in a roughly linear way, and a significant reduction was already evident by age 40. Total diversity estimates from one million sequenced T cells were considered lower bounds and underestimates. Donor CMV infection status was unknown, potentially confounding age-related changes in expanded clonotypes.

Systemically healthy Caucasian individuals from Russia, approximately 39 in total and aged 6 to 90 years, were included as donors. Each donor gave 8 to 10 milliliters of peripheral blood, collected into EDTA-treated Vacutainer tubes. Ficoll-Paque density-gradient centrifugation was used to isolate PBMCs, with at least 7 million per sample. Trizol reagent was used to extract total RNA from PBMCs, with at least 5.5 micrograms per sample. For every donor, an aliquot of PBMCs went through flow cytometry to measure the percentages of naive CD45RAhigh/CD27high T cells. On this clonotype: Its antigen is not yet known. No clone much larger than this one lies a single base away; base qualities are absent.

Relative to germline, V is missing 3 bases and J is missing 3 bases, with 6 bases of the junction outside any gene match. From the germline V gene (reference sequence), CDR1 is SEHNR and CDR2 is FQNEAQ. From the cysteine up to the phenylalanine, the CDR3 has a length of 15 residues. The only DNA kept is the CDR3, 45 bases in frame from the first base. Receptors were amplified or captured by 5' RACE. The sample was run on an Illumina HiSeq 2500. A second roughly 7 to 11 cycle PCR used a sample-barcoded 5' primer and a J-beta primer mix. A unique molecular identifier was introduced onto each TCR beta cDNA molecule by a template-switch 5' adaptor carrying 12 random nucleotides. At least 2.5 million CDR3-containing paired-end reads were obtained from each sample. All of the RNA was converted into first-strand cDNA using the Mint cDNA synthesis kit, with a TRBC-specific oligonucleotide serving as the primer. Following uracil-DNA glycosylase treatment, all cDNA underwent a first 18-cycle PCR with the universal primers M1SS and BC2_uni_R. The original methods were these. Each sample was normalized by randomly selecting 1 million high-quality reads, each carrying a distinct molecular identifier. Instead of being binned into consensus sequences, reads that shared molecular identifiers were thrown out. CDR3 identification, clonotype clustering and error correction used MiTCR with a Q25 quality threshold and the strictest error-elimination algorithm. A nonparametric unseen species model with Euler transformation was used to estimate a lower bound on total TCR beta diversity. TCRdb handled the public reads itself, with Q25 trimming in fastp and clone calling in MiXCR, and kept productive beta chains. When rows share a CDR3 protein, they turn into one entry using the most common DNA and genes. It is TCRdb's table, rather than the study itself, that gives the V and J calls and clone size. A total of 650,000 to 1,000,000 distinct CDR3 sequences appear in this sample, around 45% of them only once. The ten largest account for roughly 20% of the sample.

Sequences were obtained from blood. This clonotype was obtained from an older man in good health. The V and J genes are TRBV7-9 and TRBJ2-7; 9 central nucleotides agree with TRBD2. The nucleotide sequence is given as TGTGCCAGCAGCTTTCCGACTAGCGGTCTCTACGAGCAGTACTTC. It encodes CASSFPTSGLYEQYF. The full variable domain, with segments outside the CDR3 supplied by the reference TRBV7-9 and TRBJ2-7 proteins, appears as DTGVSQNPRHKITKRGQNVTFRCDPISEHNRLYWYRQTLGQGPEFLTYFQNEAQLEKSRLLSDRFSAERPKGSFSTLEIQRTEQGDSAMYLCASSFPTSGLYEQYFGPGTRLTVT.